Listed here is a single T cell receptor (beta chain). Its antigen is still unknown. Method: immunoSEQ multiplex PCR; TCRdb's copy keeps in-frame clones and lacks some. The sample records roughly 70,000 clones, around 86% being singletons. The data belong to a study of OX40 agonist ivuxolimab in advanced cancers. Study in general: The study treated patients with ivuxolimab, an agonistic anti-OX40 (CD134) antibody. The group had a mean age of 60 years, ranged from roughly 20 to 79, and was 80% to 85% male. Study-level points and caveats: Relative to CD4+ cells, CD8+ T cells on average had more expanded clones.

Trimming removed 2 bases at V and 3 bases at J, with 14 bases between. The CDR3 spans 15 residues. Per the germline V gene, CDR1 is LGHNA and CDR2 is YNFKEQ. Exclusion of a patient followed from autoimmune disease history or systemic immunosuppression. The rearrangement uses TRBV4-2 and TRBJ2-7, with a possible D match to TRBD2 (6 bases). Sample: CD4+ or CD8+ T cells sorted from blood, taken in a trial of the OX40 agonist ivuxolimab. The receptor was isolated from an adult with an advanced solid tumor such as melanoma, head and neck, liver or kidney cancer. The CDR3 protein is CASSQPSTSGYEQYF. In DNA, the CDR3 is TGTGCCAGCAGCCAACCTTCGACTAGTGGCTACGAGCAGTACTTC.